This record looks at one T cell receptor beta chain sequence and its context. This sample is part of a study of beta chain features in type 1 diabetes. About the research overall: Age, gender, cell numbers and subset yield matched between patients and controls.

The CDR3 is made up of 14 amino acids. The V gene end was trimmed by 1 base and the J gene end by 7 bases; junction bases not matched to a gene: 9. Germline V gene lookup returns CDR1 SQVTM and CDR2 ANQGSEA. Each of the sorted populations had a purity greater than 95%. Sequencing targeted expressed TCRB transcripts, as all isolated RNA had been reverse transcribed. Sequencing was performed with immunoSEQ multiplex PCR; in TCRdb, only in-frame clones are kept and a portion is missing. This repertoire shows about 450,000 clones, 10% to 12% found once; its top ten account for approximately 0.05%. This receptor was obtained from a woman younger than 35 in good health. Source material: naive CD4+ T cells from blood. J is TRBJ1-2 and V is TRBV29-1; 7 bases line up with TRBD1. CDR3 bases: TGCAGCGTTGAAGGGGGACAGCTATTCCGTGGCTACACCTTC. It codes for CSVEGGQLFRGYTF.